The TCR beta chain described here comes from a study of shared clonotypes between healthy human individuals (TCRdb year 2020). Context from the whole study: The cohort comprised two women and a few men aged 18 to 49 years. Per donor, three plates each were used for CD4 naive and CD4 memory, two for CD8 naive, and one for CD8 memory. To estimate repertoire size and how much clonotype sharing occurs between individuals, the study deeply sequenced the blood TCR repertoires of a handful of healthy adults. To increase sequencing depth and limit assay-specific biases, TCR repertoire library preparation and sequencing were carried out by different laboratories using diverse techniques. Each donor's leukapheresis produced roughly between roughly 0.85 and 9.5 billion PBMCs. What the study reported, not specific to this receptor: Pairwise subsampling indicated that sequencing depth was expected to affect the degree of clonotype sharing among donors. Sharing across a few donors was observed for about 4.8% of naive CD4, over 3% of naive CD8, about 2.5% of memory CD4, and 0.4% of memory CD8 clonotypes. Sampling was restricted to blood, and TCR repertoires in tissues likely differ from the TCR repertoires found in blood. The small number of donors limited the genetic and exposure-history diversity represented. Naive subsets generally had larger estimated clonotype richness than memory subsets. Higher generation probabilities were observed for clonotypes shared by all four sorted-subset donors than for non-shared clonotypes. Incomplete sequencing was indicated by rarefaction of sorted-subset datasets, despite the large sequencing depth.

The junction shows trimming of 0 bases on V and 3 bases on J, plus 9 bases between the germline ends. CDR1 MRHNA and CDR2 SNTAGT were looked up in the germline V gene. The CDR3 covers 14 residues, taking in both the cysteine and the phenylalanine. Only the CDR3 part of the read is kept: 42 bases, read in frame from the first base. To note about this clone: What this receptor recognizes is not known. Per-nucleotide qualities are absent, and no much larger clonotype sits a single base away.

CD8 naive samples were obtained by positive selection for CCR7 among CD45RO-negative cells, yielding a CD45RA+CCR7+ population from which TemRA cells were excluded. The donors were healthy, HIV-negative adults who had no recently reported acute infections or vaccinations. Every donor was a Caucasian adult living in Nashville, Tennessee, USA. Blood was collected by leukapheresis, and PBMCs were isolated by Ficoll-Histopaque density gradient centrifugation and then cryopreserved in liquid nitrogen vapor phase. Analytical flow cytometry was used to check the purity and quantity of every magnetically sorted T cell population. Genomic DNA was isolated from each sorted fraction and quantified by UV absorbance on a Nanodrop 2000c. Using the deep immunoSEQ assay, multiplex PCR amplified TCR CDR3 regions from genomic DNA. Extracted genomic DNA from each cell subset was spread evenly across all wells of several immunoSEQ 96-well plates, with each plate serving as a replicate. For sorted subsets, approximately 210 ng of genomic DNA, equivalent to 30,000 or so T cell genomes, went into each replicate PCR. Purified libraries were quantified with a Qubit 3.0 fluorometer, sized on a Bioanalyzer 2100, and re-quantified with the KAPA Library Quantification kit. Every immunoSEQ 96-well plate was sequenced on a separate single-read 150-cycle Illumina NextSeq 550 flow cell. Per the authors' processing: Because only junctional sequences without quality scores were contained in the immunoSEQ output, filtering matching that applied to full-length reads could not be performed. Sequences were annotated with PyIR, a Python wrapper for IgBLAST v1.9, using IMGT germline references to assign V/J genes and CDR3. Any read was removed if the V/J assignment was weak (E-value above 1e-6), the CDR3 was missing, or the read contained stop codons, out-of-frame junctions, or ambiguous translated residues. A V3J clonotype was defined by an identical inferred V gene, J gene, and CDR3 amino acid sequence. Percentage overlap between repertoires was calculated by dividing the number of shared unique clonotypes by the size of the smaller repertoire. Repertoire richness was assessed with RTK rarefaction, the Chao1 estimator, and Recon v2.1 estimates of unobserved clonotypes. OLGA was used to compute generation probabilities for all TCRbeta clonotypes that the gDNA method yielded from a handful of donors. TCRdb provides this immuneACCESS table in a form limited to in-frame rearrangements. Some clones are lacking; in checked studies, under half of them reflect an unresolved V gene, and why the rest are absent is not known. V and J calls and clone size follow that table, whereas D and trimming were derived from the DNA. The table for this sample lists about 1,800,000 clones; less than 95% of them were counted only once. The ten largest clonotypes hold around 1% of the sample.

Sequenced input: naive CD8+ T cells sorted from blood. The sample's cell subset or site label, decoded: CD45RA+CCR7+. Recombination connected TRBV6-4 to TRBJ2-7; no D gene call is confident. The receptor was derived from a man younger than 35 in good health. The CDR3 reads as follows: CASSDSYTLYEQYF. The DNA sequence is TGTGCCAGCAGTGACTCATACACCCTCTACGAGCAGTACTTC.